These T cell receptor beta chains were read from a single sample in a study of identical twins. A single record per CDR3 protein comes from TCRdb applying MiXCR to the 5' RACE reads. Among some 690,000 distinct CDR3 sequences listed, roughly 20% were seen once. This sample also appeared in a second study, on T cells expressing NK-cell markers.

Sequenced sample: PBMCs. The source is a woman under 30 in good health. CDR3s include the opening cysteine and the closing phenylalanine or tryptophan. Fields, in order: V gene, clone size, J gene, D gene, CDR3 protein, CDR3 DNA. D genes are given only for firm matches. For some rows the clone size is stated as once, few or many, or as a class when expanded; others skip it.

V: TRBV20-1
size: -
J: TRBJ1-6
D: -
CDR3: CSARLGGPSSPLHF
DNA: TGCAGTGCTAGGCTGGGGGGGCCAAGTTCACCCCTCCACTTT

V: TRBV27
size: -
J: TRBJ2-2
D: -
CDR3: CASGTSNTGELFF
DNA: TGTGCCAGTGGGACCTCGAACACCGGGGAGCTGTTTTTT

V: TRBV12-3/TRBV12-4
size: once
J: TRBJ2-5
D: -
CDR3: CASSLETTQETQYF
DNA: TGTGCCAGCAGTTTAGAGACAACCCAAGAGACCCAGTACTTC

V: TRBV6-5
size: many
J: TRBJ1-5
D: -
CDR3: CASSHGGGDQPQHF
DNA: TGTGCCAGCAGTCACGGGGGTGGCGATCAGCCCCAGCATTTT

V: TRBV6-5
size: -
J: TRBJ2-7
D: -
CDR3: CASSYLAGGKEQYF
DNA: TGTGCCAGCAGTTACTTGGCAGGGGGGAAGGAGCAGTACTTC

V: TRBV6-2/TRBV6-3
size: many
J: TRBJ2-1
D: -
CDR3: CASPLPGPRFF
DNA: TGTGCCAGCCCGCTCCCGGGACCCCGCTTCTTC

V: TRBV27
size: -
J: TRBJ2-7
D: -
CDR3: CASKVEQSSYEQYF
DNA: TGTGCCAGCAAGGTGGAACAGTCCTCCTACGAGCAGTACTTC

V: TRBV7-9
size: -
J: TRBJ2-1
D: TRBD1
CDR3: CASGLTGTAYNEQFF
DNA: TGTGCCAGCGGGTTAACGGGGACAGCCTACAATGAGCAGTTCTTC

V: TRBV27
size: few
J: TRBJ2-5
D: -
CDR3: CASSPVRGTQYF
DNA: TGTGCCAGCAGCCCCGTGCGGGGGACCCAGTACTTC

V: TRBV4-3
size: few
J: TRBJ1-6
D: -
CDR3: CASSQDPDFGDSPLHF
DNA: TGCGCCAGCAGCCAAGATCCCGACTTTGGAGATTCACCCCTCCACTTT

V: TRBV6-1
size: -
J: TRBJ2-2
D: -
CDR3: CASTKPGELFF
DNA: TGTGCCAGCACGAAGCCCGGGGAGCTGTTTTTT

V: TRBV27
size: -
J: TRBJ2-3
D: TRBD2
CDR3: CASSPLLAGVSNTQYF
DNA: TGTGCCAGCAGTCCCCTACTAGCGGGAGTATCGAATACGCAGTATTTT

V: TRBV5-5
size: -
J: TRBJ1-1
D: -
CDR3: CASSEGDFGEAFF
DNA: TGTGCCAGCAGCGAAGGGGATTTCGGGGAAGCTTTCTTT

V: TRBV6-1
size: many
J: TRBJ1-2
D: TRBD1
CDR3: CASSRDRDYGYTF
DNA: TGTGCCAGCAGTCGGGACAGGGACTATGGCTACACCTTC

V: TRBV14
size: -
J: TRBJ1-1
D: -
CDR3: CASSQGGREGAFF
DNA: TGTGCCAGCAGCCAAGGAGGACGGGAGGGAGCTTTCTTT

V: TRBV30
size: -
J: TRBJ2-7
D: -
CDR3: CAWSVGQNEQYF
DNA: TGTGCCTGGAGTGTAGGGCAGAACGAGCAGTACTTC

V: TRBV5-1
size: -
J: TRBJ2-2
D: -
CDR3: CASSPRAGTPNTGELFF
DNA: TGCGCCAGCAGCCCACGCGCCGGGACTCCGAACACCGGGGAGCTGTTTTTT

V: TRBV15
size: -
J: TRBJ2-5
D: -
CDR3: CATSSVETQYF
DNA: TGTGCCACCAGCAGCGTAGAGACCCAGTACTTC

V: TRBV20-1
size: many
J: TRBJ2-7
D: -
CDR3: CSARDREAGEQYF
DNA: TGCAGTGCTAGAGATAGGGAGGCGGGGGAGCAGTACTTC

V: TRBV13
size: -
J: TRBJ2-5
D: TRBD2
CDR3: CASSLGPPRAGVTQYF
DNA: TGTGCCAGCAGCTTAGGCCCTCCGCGAGCGGGGGTGACCCAGTACTTC

V: TRBV5-1
size: -
J: TRBJ2-7
D: -
CDR3: CASSINYEQYF
DNA: TGCGCCAGCAGCATAAACTACGAGCAGTACTTC

V: TRBV19
size: few
J: TRBJ2-1
D: TRBD2
CDR3: CASSPWTSSAEQFF
DNA: TGTGCCAGTAGTCCCTGGACTAGCTCAGCTGAGCAGTTCTTC

V: TRBV7-9
size: -
J: TRBJ2-1
D: TRBD2
CDR3: CASSFNWTRYEQFF
DNA: TGTGCCAGCAGCTTTAACTGGACTAGATATGAGCAGTTCTTC

V: TRBV9
size: -
J: TRBJ1-2
D: TRBD1
CDR3: CASSPGQATGYGYTF
DNA: TGTGCCAGCAGCCCTGGACAGGCCACAGGATATGGCTACACCTTC

V: TRBV7-2
size: many
J: TRBJ2-5
D: TRBD2
CDR3: CASSGLVIETQYF
DNA: TGTGCCAGCAGTGGACTAGTTATTGAGACCCAGTACTTC

V: TRBV7-2
size: -
J: TRBJ2-3
D: TRBD2
CDR3: CASSLVSGRKDTQYF
DNA: TGTGCCAGCAGCTTAGTTAGCGGGAGAAAAGATACGCAGTATTTT

V: TRBV9
size: few
J: TRBJ1-1
D: -
CDR3: CASSGATTGTEAFF
DNA: TGTGCCAGCAGCGGGGCAACGACAGGTACTGAAGCTTTCTTT

V: TRBV5-6
size: -
J: TRBJ2-5
D: -
CDR3: CASSLLGFETQYF
DNA: TGTGCCAGCAGCCTCCTCGGGTTTGAGACCCAGTACTTC

V: TRBV15
size: -
J: TRBJ2-3
D: -
CDR3: CATSSTPGRKAQASTDTQYF
DNA: TGTGCCACCAGCAGTACTCCGGGGCGTAAGGCGCAAGCTAGCACAGATACGCAGTATTTT

V: TRBV20-1
size: -
J: TRBJ2-4
D: TRBD2
CDR3: CSARHSGSAKNIQYF
DNA: TGCAGTGCCAGACATAGCGGGAGTGCCAAAAACATTCAGTACTTC

V: TRBV29-1
size: few
J: TRBJ2-2
D: -
CDR3: CSVRTNTGELFF
DNA: TGCAGCGTTAGAACAAACACCGGGGAGCTGTTTTTT

V: TRBV4-3
size: once
J: TRBJ2-7
D: TRBD1
CDR3: CASSQEMGQPYEQYF
DNA: TGCGCCAGCAGCCAGGAGATGGGACAGCCCTACGAGCAGTACTTC

V: TRBV20-1
size: -
J: TRBJ2-7
D: -
CDR3: CSATRQGGPYEQYF
DNA: TGCAGTGCTACAAGACAGGGAGGTCCTTACGAGCAGTACTTC

V: TRBV12-5
size: -
J: TRBJ2-7
D: TRBD2
CDR3: CASGSEAGGPYEQYF
DNA: TGTGCTAGTGGTTCCGAAGCGGGAGGGCCCTACGAGCAGTACTTC

V: TRBV5-5
size: -
J: TRBJ2-7
D: TRBD2
CDR3: CASSAPTSGNPYEQYF
DNA: TGTGCCAGCAGCGCGCCTACTAGCGGGAACCCTTACGAGCAGTACTTC

V: TRBV20-1
size: -
J: TRBJ1-1
D: TRBD1
CDR3: CSARAPQGEKAFF
DNA: TGCAGTGCTAGAGCACCCCAGGGGGAGAAAGCTTTCTTT

V: TRBV4-2
size: -
J: TRBJ2-5
D: TRBD2
CDR3: CASSEWGGPRETQYF
DNA: TGTGCCAGCAGCGAGTGGGGGGGTCCGAGGGAGACCCAGTACTTC

V: TRBV5-6
size: many
J: TRBJ2-7
D: -
CDR3: CASQYYQGEQYF
DNA: TGTGCCAGCCAGTACTATCAGGGGGAGCAGTACTTC

V: TRBV12-3/TRBV12-4
size: -
J: TRBJ2-3
D: -
CDR3: CASSSFMADTQYF
DNA: TGTGCCAGCAGTTCCTTCATGGCAGATACGCAGTATTTT